This T cell receptor (beta chain) was captured in a study of T cell repertoires in cytomegalovirus infection. For the study at large: As its CMV epitopes, the study selected recently identified HLA-C-restricted and well-studied HLA-B-restricted targets.

Findings and limits, study-wide: Cumulative frequency (of public TCR beta family members) identified carriers of CMV plus the relevant HLA.

This clonotype was seen a few times. Its antigen is not identified. MiXCR was run by TCRdb on the reads, yielding one entry per CDR3 protein. Of around 540,000 distinct CDR3 sequences listed, 25% to 35% are singletons. CDR3 size: 12 residues. Trimming shortened V by 6 bases and J by 0 bases, and 4 bases separated the two germline ends. From germline, CDR1 is MNHEY and CDR2 SVGEGT. The clonotype originates from a human donor in good health (CMV status not recorded). Some clones in this sample may be carry-over from other donors' samples. The specimen comprised cultured PBMCs, sampled from culture after CMV antigen stimulation. V usage is TRBV6-2 or TRBV6-3 and J usage is TRBJ2-3, with D hard to call. The DNA for the CDR3 is TGTGCCAGCAGGATGAGCACAGATACGCAGTATTTT. It translates to CASRMSTDTQYF.